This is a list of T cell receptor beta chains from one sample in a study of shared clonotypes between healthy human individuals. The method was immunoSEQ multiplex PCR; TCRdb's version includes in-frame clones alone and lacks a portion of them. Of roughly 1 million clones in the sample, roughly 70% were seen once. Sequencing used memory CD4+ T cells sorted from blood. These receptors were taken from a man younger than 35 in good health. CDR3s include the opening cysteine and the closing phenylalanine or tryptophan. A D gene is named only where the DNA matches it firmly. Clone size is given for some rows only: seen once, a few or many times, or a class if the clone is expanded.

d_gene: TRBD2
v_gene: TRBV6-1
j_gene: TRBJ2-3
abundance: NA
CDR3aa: CASSEGGGTDTQYF
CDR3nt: TGTGCCAGCAGTGAGGGGGGGGGCACAGATACGCAGTATTTT

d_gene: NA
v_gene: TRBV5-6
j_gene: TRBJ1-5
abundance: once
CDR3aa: CASSLQLDSQYSNQPQHF
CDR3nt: TGTGCCAGCAGCTTGCAGTTGGACAGCCAGTATAGCAATCAGCCCCAGCATTTT

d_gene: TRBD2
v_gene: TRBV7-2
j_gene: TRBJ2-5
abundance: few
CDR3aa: CASSLGGRAEETQYF
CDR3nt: TGTGCCAGCAGCTTGGGCGGGAGGGCCGAAGAGACCCAGTACTTC

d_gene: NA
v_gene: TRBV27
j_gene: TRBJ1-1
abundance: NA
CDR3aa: CASSFSVSGTEAFF
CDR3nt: TGTGCCAGCAGTTTCTCCGTTTCGGGGACTGAAGCTTTCTTT

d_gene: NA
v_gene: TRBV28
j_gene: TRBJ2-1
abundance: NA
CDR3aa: CASSSFLYNEQFF
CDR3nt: TGTGCCAGCAGTTCATTTCTCTACAATGAGCAGTTCTTC

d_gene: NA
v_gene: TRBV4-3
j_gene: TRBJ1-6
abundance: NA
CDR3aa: CASSQTQDSPLHF
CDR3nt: TGCGCCAGCAGCCAGACGCAGGACTCACCCCTCCACTTT

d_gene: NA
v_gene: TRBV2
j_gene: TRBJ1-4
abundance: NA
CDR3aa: CASTSQGSTNEKLFF
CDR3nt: TGTGCCAGCACCTCACAGGGTAGCACTAATGAAAAACTGTTTTTT

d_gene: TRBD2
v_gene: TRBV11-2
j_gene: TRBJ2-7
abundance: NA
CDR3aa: CASSLGTSYEQYF
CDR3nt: TGTGCCAGCAGCTTAGGGACTAGCTACGAGCAGTACTTC

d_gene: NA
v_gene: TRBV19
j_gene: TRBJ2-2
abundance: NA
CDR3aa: CASSSGATGELFF
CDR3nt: TGTGCCAGTAGTAGCGGGGCCACCGGGGAGCTGTTTTTT

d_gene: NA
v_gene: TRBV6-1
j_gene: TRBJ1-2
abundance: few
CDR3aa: CASRMGLFGYTF
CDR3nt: TGTGCCAGCAGGATGGGTTTGTTTGGCTACACCTTC

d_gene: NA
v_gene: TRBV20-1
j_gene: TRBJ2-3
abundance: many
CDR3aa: CSAYTDTQYF
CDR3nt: TGCAGTGCCTACACAGATACGCAGTATTTT

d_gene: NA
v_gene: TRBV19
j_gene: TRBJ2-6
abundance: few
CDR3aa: CASSIRSGANVLTF
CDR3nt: TGTGCCAGTAGTATCCGCTCTGGGGCCAACGTCCTGACTTTC

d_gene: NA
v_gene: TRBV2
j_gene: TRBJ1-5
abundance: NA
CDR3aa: CASSVRGNQPQHF
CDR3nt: TGTGCCAGCAGTGTACGGGGCAATCAGCCCCAGCATTTT

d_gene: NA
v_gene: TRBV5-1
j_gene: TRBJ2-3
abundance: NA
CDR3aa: CASSLALSGNADTQYF
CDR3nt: TGCGCCAGCAGCTTGGCCCTATCGGGAAATGCAGATACGCAGTATTTT

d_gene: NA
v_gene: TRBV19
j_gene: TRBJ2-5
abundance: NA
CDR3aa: CASSSIAERGETQYF
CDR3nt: TGTGCCAGTAGTTCGATAGCGGAAAGGGGGGAGACCCAGTACTTC

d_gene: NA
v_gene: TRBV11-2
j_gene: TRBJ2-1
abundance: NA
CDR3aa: CASNRNYNEQFF
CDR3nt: TGTGCCAGCAACAGAAATTACAATGAGCAGTTCTTC

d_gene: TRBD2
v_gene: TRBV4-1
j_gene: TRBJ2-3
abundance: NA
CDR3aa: CASSQVLAGGTDTQYF
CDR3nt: TGCGCCAGCAGCCAAGTTTTGGCGGGGGGCACAGATACGCAGTATTTT

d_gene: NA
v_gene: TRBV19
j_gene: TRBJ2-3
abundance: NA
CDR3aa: CASSIVRGDTQYF
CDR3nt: TGTGCCAGTAGTATAGTAAGGGGAGATACGCAGTATTTT

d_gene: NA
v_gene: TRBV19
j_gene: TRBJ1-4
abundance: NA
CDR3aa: CASRHGRTVNEKLFF
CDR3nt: TGTGCCAGTAGGCATGGAAGGACAGTTAATGAAAAACTGTTTTTT

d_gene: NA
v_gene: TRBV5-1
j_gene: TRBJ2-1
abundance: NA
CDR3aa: CASSRNGNEQFF
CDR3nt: TGCGCCAGCAGCCGAAACGGTAATGAGCAGTTCTTC

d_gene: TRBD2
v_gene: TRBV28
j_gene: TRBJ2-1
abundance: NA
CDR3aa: CASKGGGANEQFF
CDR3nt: TGTGCCAGCAAAGGCGGGGGGGCTAATGAGCAGTTCTTC

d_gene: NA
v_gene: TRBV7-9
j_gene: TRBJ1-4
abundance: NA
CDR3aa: CASSFVTGRSATNEKLFF
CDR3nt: TGTGCCAGCAGCTTCGTCACAGGGAGGTCGGCAACTAATGAAAAACTGTTTTTT

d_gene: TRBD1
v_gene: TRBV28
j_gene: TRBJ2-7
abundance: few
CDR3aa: CASSLGLRQGSYEQYF
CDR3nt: TGTGCCAGCAGTTTGGGCCTTCGACAGGGTTCCTACGAGCAGTACTTC

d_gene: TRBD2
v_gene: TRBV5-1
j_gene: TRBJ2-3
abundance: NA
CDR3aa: CASSLPRQRGGRDTQYF
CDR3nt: TGCGCCAGCAGCTTGCCTCGCCAGCGGGGGGGCCGAGATACGCAGTATTTT

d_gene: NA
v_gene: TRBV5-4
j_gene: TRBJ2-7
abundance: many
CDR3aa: CASSKDAYEQYF
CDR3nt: TGTGCCAGCAGCAAGGATGCCTACGAGCAGTACTTC

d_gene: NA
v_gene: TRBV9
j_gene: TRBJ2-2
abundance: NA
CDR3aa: CASSGFTGSTGELFF
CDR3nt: TGTGCCAGCAGCGGATTCACAGGGTCCACCGGGGAGCTGTTTTTT

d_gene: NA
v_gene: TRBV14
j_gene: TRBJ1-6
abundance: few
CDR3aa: CASSHLGSPLHF
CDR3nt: TGTGCCAGCAGCCATCTAGGTTCACCCCTCCACTTT

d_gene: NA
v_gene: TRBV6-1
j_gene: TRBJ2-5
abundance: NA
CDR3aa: CASSEYARGRGETQYF
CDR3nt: TGTGCCAGCAGTGAATATGCACGGGGGCGCGGGGAGACCCAGTACTTC

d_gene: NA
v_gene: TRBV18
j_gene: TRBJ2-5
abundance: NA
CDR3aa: CASSPDLGDWETQYF
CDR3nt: TGTGCCAGCTCACCGGACCTAGGGGATTGGGAGACCCAGTACTTC

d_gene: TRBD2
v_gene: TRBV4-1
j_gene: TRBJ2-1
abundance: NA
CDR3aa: CASSQEMWGTSRNEQFF
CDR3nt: TGCGCCAGCAGCCAAGAGATGTGGGGGACTAGTCGGAATGAGCAGTTCTTC

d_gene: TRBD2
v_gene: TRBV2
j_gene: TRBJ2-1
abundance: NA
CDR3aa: CASVQTGLAGHEQFF
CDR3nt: TGTGCCAGCGTGCAGACCGGACTAGCGGGACATGAGCAGTTCTTC

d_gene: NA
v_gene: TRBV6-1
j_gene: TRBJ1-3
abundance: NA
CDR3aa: CASRGLGAGNTIYF
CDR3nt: TGTGCCAGCAGGGGGTTGGGGGCTGGAAACACCATATATTTT

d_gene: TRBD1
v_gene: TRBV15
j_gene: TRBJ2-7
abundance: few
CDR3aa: CATVFYRGKNEQYF
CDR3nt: TGTGCCACCGTCTTCTACAGGGGTAAGAACGAGCAGTACTTC

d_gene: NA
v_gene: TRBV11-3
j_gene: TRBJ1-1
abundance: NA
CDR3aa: CASSRGQAEAFF
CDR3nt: TGTGCCAGCTCCAGGGGACAAGCTGAAGCTTTCTTT

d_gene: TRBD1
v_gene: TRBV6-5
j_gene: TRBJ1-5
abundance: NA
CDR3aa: CASRRTGYSNQPQHF
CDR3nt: TGTGCCAGCAGGCGGACAGGGTATAGCAATCAGCCCCAGCATTTT

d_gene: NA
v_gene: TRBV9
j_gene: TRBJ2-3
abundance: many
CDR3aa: CASSPQVADTQYF
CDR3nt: TGTGCCAGCAGCCCCCAGGTGGCCGATACGCAGTATTTT

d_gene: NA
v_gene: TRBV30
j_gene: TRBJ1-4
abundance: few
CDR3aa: CAWTGAGDSNEKLFF
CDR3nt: TGTGCCTGGACAGGGGCCGGGGATTCAAATGAAAAACTGTTTTTT

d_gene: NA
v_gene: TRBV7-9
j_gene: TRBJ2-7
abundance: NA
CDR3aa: CASSGQLGTYEQYF
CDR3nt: TGTGCCAGCAGCGGTCAATTGGGGACCTACGAGCAGTACTTC

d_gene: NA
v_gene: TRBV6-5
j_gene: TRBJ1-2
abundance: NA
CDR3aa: CASSGRSGQNYGYTF
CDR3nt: TGTGCCAGCAGTGGACGTTCTGGACAGAACTATGGCTACACCTTC

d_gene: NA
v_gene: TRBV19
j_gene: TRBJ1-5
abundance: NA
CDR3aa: CASSIPGYRPQHF
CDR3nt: TGTGCCAGTAGTATTCCGGGGTATCGGCCCCAGCATTTT

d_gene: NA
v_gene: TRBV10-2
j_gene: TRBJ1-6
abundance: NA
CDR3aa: CASSEGGLNSPLHF
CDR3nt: TGCGCCAGCAGTGAAGGAGGTCTTAATTCACCCCTCCACTTT

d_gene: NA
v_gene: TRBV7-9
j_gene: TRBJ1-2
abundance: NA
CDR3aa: CASSLGQTAWGYTF
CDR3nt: TGTGCCAGCAGCTTAGGACAAACAGCCTGGGGCTACACCTTC

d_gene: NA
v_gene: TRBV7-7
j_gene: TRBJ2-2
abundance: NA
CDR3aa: CASVPGASSNTGELFF
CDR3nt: TGTGCTAGCGTCCCAGGGGCCTCATCGAACACCGGGGAGCTGTTTTTT

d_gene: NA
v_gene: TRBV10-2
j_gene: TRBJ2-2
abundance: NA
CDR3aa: CASRQGGTGELFF
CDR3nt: TGCGCCAGCAGGCAGGGTGGAACCGGGGAGCTGTTTTTT

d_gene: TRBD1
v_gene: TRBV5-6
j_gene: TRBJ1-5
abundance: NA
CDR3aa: CASSLSGGNVNQPQHF
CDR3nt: TGTGCCAGCAGCTTGTCAGGGGGCAATGTCAATCAGCCCCAGCATTTT

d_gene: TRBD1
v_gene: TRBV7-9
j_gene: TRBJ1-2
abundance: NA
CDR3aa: CASGEAKASTGSYGYTF
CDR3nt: TGTGCCAGCGGAGAAGCTAAAGCGTCGACAGGGTCCTATGGCTACACCTTC

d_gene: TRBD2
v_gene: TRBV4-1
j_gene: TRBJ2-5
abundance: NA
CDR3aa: CASSRTSGGNQETQYF
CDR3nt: TGCGCCAGCAGCCGGACTAGCGGGGGGAACCAAGAGACCCAGTACTTC

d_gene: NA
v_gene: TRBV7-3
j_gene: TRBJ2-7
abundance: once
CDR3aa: CASSLKGGSHEQYF
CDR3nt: TGTGCCAGCAGCTTAAAGGGCGGCTCCCACGAGCAGTACTTC

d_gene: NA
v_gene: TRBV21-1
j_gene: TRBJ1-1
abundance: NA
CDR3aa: CASSNGTGPEAFF
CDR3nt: TGTGCCAGCAGCAATGGGACGGGCCCCGAAGCTTTCTTT

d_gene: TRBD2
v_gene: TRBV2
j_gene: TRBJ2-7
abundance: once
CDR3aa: CASRRTSASYEQYF
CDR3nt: TGTGCCAGCAGACGGACTAGCGCCAGCTACGAGCAGTACTTC

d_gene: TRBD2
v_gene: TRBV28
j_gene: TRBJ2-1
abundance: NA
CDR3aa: CASSLRTSGNEQFF
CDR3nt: TGTGCCAGCAGTTTAAGGACTAGCGGCAATGAGCAGTTCTTC

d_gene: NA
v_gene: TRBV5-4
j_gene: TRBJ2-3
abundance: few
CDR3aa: CASSVDQSRSDTQYF
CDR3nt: TGTGCCAGCAGCGTGGACCAAAGTCGGTCTGATACGCAGTATTTT

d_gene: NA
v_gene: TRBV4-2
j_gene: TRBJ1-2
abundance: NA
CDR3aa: CASSQDRDKPNYGYTF
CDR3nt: TGTGCCAGCAGCCAGGACCGGGACAAGCCTAACTATGGCTACACCTTC

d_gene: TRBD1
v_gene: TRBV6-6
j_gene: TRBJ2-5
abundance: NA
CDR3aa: CASSSVDREETQYF
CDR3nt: TGTGCCAGCAGTTCCGTGGACAGGGAGGAGACCCAGTACTTC

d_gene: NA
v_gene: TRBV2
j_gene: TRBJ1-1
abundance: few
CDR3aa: CASSEAPTGLNTEAFF
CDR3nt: TGTGCCAGCAGTGAAGCACCGACAGGACTGAACACTGAAGCTTTCTTT

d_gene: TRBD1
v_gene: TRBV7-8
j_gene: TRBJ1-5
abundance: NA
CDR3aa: CASSLGTGGVGQPQHF
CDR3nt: TGTGCCAGCAGCTTAGGGACAGGGGGAGTCGGTCAGCCCCAGCATTTT

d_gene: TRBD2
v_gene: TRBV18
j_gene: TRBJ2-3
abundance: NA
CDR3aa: CASSPRTSGGEYF
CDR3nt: TGTGCCAGCTCACCACGTACTTCCGGGGGGGAGTATTTT